The 30 T cell receptor beta chains below were found in one sample sequenced in a study of T cell repertoires in cytomegalovirus infection. TCRdb itself ran the reads through MiXCR, one entry per CDR3 protein. Of about 360,000 distinct CDR3 sequences listed, 15% to 20% were seen once; the top ten hold 7.5% to 9.5%. The sample taken for sequencing was PBMCs. These TCRs come from a human donor in good health (CMV status not recorded). Some clones in this sample may be carry-over from other donors' samples.

This clonotype was seen at least ten times. This chain links TRBV10-3 with TRBJ1-2; D is unresolved. CDR3 length equals 15 residues. Germline-derived CDR1 and CDR2 are ENHRY and SYGVKD. The V end lost 2 bases, the J end lost 5 bases, and 15 bases lay between the germline ends. CDR3 sequence reads: CAISEVGEIGYGYTF. The CDR3, as DNA: TGTGCCATCAGTGAGGTCGGGGAAATTGGGTATGGCTACACCTTC.

In this sample, this clonotype turned up many times. This rearrangement joins TRBV27 to TRBJ1-2; tentatively, D is TRBD1 (5 bases). CDR1 is MNHEY, CDR2 SMNVEV, per germline (reference sequence). The CDR3 spans 14 residues. The V end lost 5 bases, the J end lost 8 bases, and 18 bases lay between the germline ends. The CDR3 spells CASSLTGPRGGYTF. In nucleotides, the CDR3 is TGTGCCAGCAGTCTGACGGGACCGAGAGGAGGCTACACCTTC.

This clonotype appeared many times. The J gene is TRBJ1-3, the V gene TRBV7-9; D uncertain. Germline lookup yields CDR1 SEHNR and CDR2 FQNEAQ (reference sequence). The ends were cut back, 2 bases at V and 2 bases at J, with 10 bases in the middle. CDR3 length: 15 amino acids. The CDR3 spells CASSLTWGTGNTIYF. In nucleotides, the CDR3 is TGTGCCAGCAGCTTAACTTGGGGTACTGGAAACACCATATATTTT.

The chain employs TRBV4-1 and TRBJ1-5; the D is unclear. The CDR3 spans 11 residues. Trimming removed 8 bases from V and 5 bases from J, with 7 bases in between. Germline-derived CDR1 and CDR2 are MGHRA and YSYEKL. CDR3 amino acids: CASGNHQPQHF. CDR3 nucleotide sequence: TGCGCCAGCGGCAACCATCAGCCCCAGCATTTT.

This clonotype was counted once. V is TRBV5-4 and J is TRBJ2-1; D gene unclear. V lost 7 bases and J 5 bases, leaving 13 bases between the germline ends. Germline V gene lookup returns CDR1 SGHNT and CDR2 YYREEE (reference sequence). The CDR3 spans 13 residues. The DNA of the CDR3 is TGTGCCAGCGCCCCCTCGGTGAACAATGAGCAGTTCTTC. It encodes CASAPSVNNEQFF.

This clonotype has at least ten counts. One junction end disagrees with the germline gene, perhaps due to a read error. The rearrangement links TRBV4-3 to TRBJ1-4; D might be TRBD1 (6 bases). This CDR3 is built from 14 residues. The germline CDR1 and CDR2 sequences are LGHNA and YSLEER. This chain's CDR3 is CASSPTGPNEKLFF. The CDR3 DNA is TGTGCCAGCAGCCCGACAGGCCCTAATGAAAAACTGTTTTTT.

This sequence joins TRBV24-1 and TRBJ2-4; D is undetermined. The CDR3 is made up of 13 amino acids. V lost 4 bases, J lost 7 bases, and 10 bases lay in between. Germline assignment: CDR1 KGHDR and CDR2 SFDVKD. This CDR3 is CATSDGLENIQYF. For the CDR3, the DNA is TGTGCCACCAGTGACGGTCTAGAGAACATTCAGTACTTC.

V and J are TRBV5-6 and TRBJ1-2; D may be TRBD1 (5 bases). V was shortened by 2 bases and J by 8 bases, with 13 bases between the two germline ends. The CDR3 length is 13 residues. Germline V CDR1 and CDR2: SGHDT, YYEEEE. CDR3 protein: CASSLLTDSGYTF. The CDR3 DNA is TGTGCCAGCAGCTTACTGACAGATTCGGGCTACACCTTC.

V usage is TRBV12-3 or TRBV12-4 and J usage is TRBJ2-2; 7 positions match TRBD1. The J segment lost 0 bases and the V segment lost 6 bases, leaving 1 base of the junction unmatched. The CDR3 contains 14 residues. This CDR3 is CASRGQPNTGELFF. The DNA for the CDR3 is TGTGCCAGCAGGGGACAGCCGAACACCGGGGAGCTGTTTTTT.

In this sample, this clonotype turned up many times. The chain carries TRBV7-6 and TRBJ2-7, with 8 bases matching TRBD1. The CDR3 length is 15 residues. J was trimmed by 6 bases and V by 1 base; bases with no gene match: 8. Germline V CDR1 and CDR2: SGHVS, FNYEAQ. CDR3: CASSLVLRGLSEQYF. CDR3 coding DNA: TGTGCCAGCAGCTTAGTTCTCAGGGGGCTCTCCGAGCAGTACTTC.

CDR3 region: CASSQDWVEAFF. Written as DNA, the CDR3 is TGTGCCAGCAGCCAAGACTGGGTAGAAGCTTTCTTT. The chain couples TRBV14 to TRBJ1-1; D call uncertain. V was shortened by 0 bases and J by 8 bases, with 7 bases between the two germline ends. This CDR3 region has 12 residues. Germline V gene sequence: CDR1 SGHDN, CDR2 FVKESK.

This chain links TRBV6-2 or TRBV6-3 with TRBJ1-1; TRBD1 is a possible D gene (6 bases). The germline CDR1 and CDR2 sequences are MNHEY and SVGEGT. Deletions cut 6 bases from V and 3 bases from J, with 14 bases between. CDR3 length: 14 residues. The CDR3: CASSRREGDTEAFF. In nucleotides, the CDR3 is TGTGCCAGCAGCAGGAGGGAGGGGGACACTGAAGCTTTCTTT.

As to this clonotype: This may arise from a read error, as a much more abundant clone is one base away. The chain carries TRBV11-2 and TRBJ1-1; no reliable D call. The CDR3 totals 12 residues. V lost 5 bases, J lost 3 bases, and 7 bases lay in between. The germline CDR1 and CDR2 sequences are SGHAT and FQNNGV. CDR3 coding DNA: TGTGCCAGCAGCGTAGGTCACACTGAAGCTTTCTTT. Amino acid sequence: CASSVGHTEAFF.

This clonotype was observed a few times. Written as DNA, the CDR3 is TGTGCCAGCAGCCTCCCACCGCCCAACACTGAAGCTTTCTTT. It translates to CASSLPPPNTEAFF. The V and J genes are TRBV5-5 and TRBJ1-1; unclear D gene. The V and J ends lost 4 bases and 2 bases respectively, with 12 bases between them. Germline lookup yields CDR1 SGHKS and CDR2 YYEKEE (reference sequence). This CDR3 contains 14 residues.

This clonotype was counted only a few times. The chain joins TRBV7-9 to TRBJ2-1, with a weak D call TRBD2 (6 bases). The germline CDR1 and CDR2 sequences are SEHNR and FQNEAQ (reference sequence). There are 17 residues in the CDR3. V was cut by 5 bases and J by 0 bases, with 17 bases left in between. The CDR3 reads CASSPMGLYLSYNEQFF. CDR3 in DNA: TGTGCCAGCAGCCCCATGGGACTCTATCTCTCCTACAATGAGCAGTTCTTC.

This clonotype showed up many times. The chain couples TRBV6-2 or TRBV6-3 to TRBJ1-6, with 8 bases lining up with TRBD1. The CDR3 has 14 residues. The V gene's germline CDR1 is MNHEY and CDR2 SVGEGT. V shed 6 bases, J shed 10 bases, and the junction held 8 bases outside the gene matches. The CDR3 is CASSDPGQASPLHF. The CDR3 DNA reads TGTGCCAGCAGCGACCCGGGACAGGCATCACCCCTCCACTTT.

This clonotype was observed many times. The chain couples TRBV7-2 to TRBJ1-6, with D unclear. The germline V and J ends were trimmed by 4 bases and 10 bases, with 20 bases remaining between them. This CDR3 has 16 residues. In germline, CDR1 is SGHTA, CDR2 FQGNSA. The CDR3: CASSSEPASLLSPLHF. The CDR3 region has the DNA TGTGCCAGCAGCTCCGAACCGGCCTCGCTGTTGTCACCCCTCCACTTT.

This clonotype was detected many times. The V gene is TRBV29-1, the J gene TRBJ2-1; 12 bases line up with TRBD2. V dropped 5 bases and J dropped 0; count of bases not matched to a gene: 14. CDR3 length: 19 amino acids. Germline lookup yields CDR1 SQVTM and CDR2 ANQGSEA. The CDR3 spells CSVRGSWTSGKNSYNEQFF. The DNA of the CDR3 is TGCAGCGTTCGCGGTTCTTGGACTAGCGGGAAGAACTCCTACAATGAGCAGTTCTTC.

This clonotype came up a few times. The chain is built from TRBV27 and TRBJ1-6; D is unresolved. Trimming shortened V by 6 bases and J by 7 bases, and 10 bases separated the two germline ends. From germline, CDR1 is MNHEY and CDR2 SMNVEV (reference sequence). The CDR3 consists of 13 residues. CDR3 DNA sequence: TGTGCCAGCAGAGGACTAGACAATTCACCCCTCCACTTT. Its translation is CASRGLDNSPLHF.

This clonotype was picked up many times. V gene TRBV7-2 combines with J gene TRBJ1-2; 9 bases are a match to TRBD1. This CDR3 is 12 amino acids long. Looked up from germline, CDR1 is SGHTA and CDR2 is FQGNSA. V lost 5 bases, J lost 8 bases, and 3 bases stayed unmatched. The CDR3 DNA reads TGTGCCAGCAGCAAAACAGGGGGCGGCTACACCTTC. Its protein is CASSKTGGGYTF.

This rearrangement joins TRBV4-2 to TRBJ2-1, with D perhaps TRBD1 or TRBD2 (5 bases each). The V end was cut by 1 base, the J end by 5 bases, with 18 bases between. In germline, CDR1 is LGHNA, CDR2 YNFKEQ. The CDR3 consists of 17 residues. The CDR3 loop reads CASSQARVGTRDNEQFF. The CDR3 DNA follows: TGTGCCAGCAGCCAAGCCCGTGTGGGGACGCGTGACAATGAGCAGTTCTTC.

This clonotype was counted a few times. The junction differs from germline at one of its ends, possibly a read error. V gene TRBV11-2 combines with J gene TRBJ1-1; 9 nucleotides match TRBD1. The germline V gene encodes CDR1 SGHAT and CDR2 FQNNGV. This CDR3 is built from 13 residues. CDR3 amino acids: CASSSDPGQGQKF. The CDR3 DNA follows: TGTGCCAGCAGCTCAGATCCGGGACAGGGCCAGAAATTT.

The rearrangement links TRBV5-1 to TRBJ1-1, with D perhaps TRBD1 (5 bases). The CDR3 sequence is 14 residues long. V lost 4 bases to trimming and J lost 1 base, with 11 bases between them. CDR1 is SGHRS and CDR2 is YFSETQ in the germline V gene. CDR3 in amino acids: CASSRDSGNTEAFF. The CDR3 DNA sequence: TGCGCCAGCAGCCGGGACTCCGGGAACACTGAAGCTTTCTTT.

This clonotype was seen many times. J is TRBJ2-5 and V is TRBV5-6; D may be TRBD1 or TRBD2 (7 bases each). V was pared by 7 bases and J by 10 bases, with 20 bases between. Germline V CDR1 and CDR2: SGHDT, YYEEEE. The CDR3 extends over 13 amino acids. The CDR3 loop is CASLQGGGRDQYF. CDR3 sequence (DNA): TGTGCCAGCCTCCAGGGAGGGGGCCGGGACCAGTACTTC. Filled out from reference TRBV5-6 and TRBJ2-5, the complete variable domain reads DAGVTQSPTHLIKTRGQQVTLRCSPKSGHDTVSWYQQALGQGPQFIFQYYEEEERQRGNFPDRFSGHQFPNYSSELNVNALLLGDSALYLCASLQGGGRDQYFGPGTRLLVL.

At least ten counts were recorded for this clonotype. J is TRBJ1-1 and V is TRBV10-3; no clear D. There are 13 residues in the CDR3. Per germline, CDR1 ENHRY and CDR2 SYGVKD. V gave up 2 bases and J gave up 1 base, with 5 bases separating them. The CDR3 loop is CAISEGRNTEAFF. CDR3 nucleotides: TGTGCCATCAGTGAGGGGAGGAACACTGAAGCTTTCTTT.

This clonotype has just a few counts. The chain employs TRBV2 and TRBJ1-5; the D is unclear. Between the trimmed V and J ends, which lost 2 bases and 5 bases, there was a span of 10 bases. The CDR3 runs 14 residues. Germline CDR1 and CDR2: SNHLY and FYNNEI. Here the CDR3 DNA reads TGTGCCAGCAGTGAATTACGGGTGGATCAGCCCCAGCATTTT. Translating gives CASSELRVDQPQHF.

This chain links TRBV5-1 with TRBJ1-1; no clear D gene. The V gene's germline CDR1 is SGHRS and CDR2 YFSETQ. The germline V and J ends were trimmed by 8 bases and 5 bases, with 19 bases remaining between them. CDR3 length: 14 residues. Here the CDR3 reads CASRVDGWKTEAFF. Written as DNA, the CDR3 is TGCGCCAGTAGAGTAGACGGCTGGAAGACTGAAGCTTTCTTT. Combining the CDR3 with reference TRBV5-1 and TRBJ1-1 gives the whole variable domain KAGVTQTPRYLIKTRGQQVTLSCSPISGHRSVSWYQQTPGQGLQFLFEYFSETQRNKGNFPGRFSGRQFSNSRSEMNVSTLELGDSALYLCASRVDGWKTEAFFGQGTRLTVV.

This clonotype was picked up many times. The J gene is TRBJ2-1, the V gene TRBV12-3 or TRBV12-4; TRBD2 matches 13 bases. The CDR3 has 17 amino acids. The junction had 6 bases not matched to a gene; V was cut back by 3 bases and J by 4 bases. The CDR3 here is CASSLTSGRPGYNEQFF. CDR3 in DNA: TGTGCCAGCAGTTTGACTAGCGGGAGGCCCGGGTACAATGAGCAGTTCTTC.

This chain joins TRBV6-5 and TRBJ1-1; D is possibly TRBD1 (6 bases). The germline V gene has CDR1 MNHEY and CDR2 SVGAGI. Trimming removed 6 bases at V and 4 bases at J, with 12 bases between. There are 13 residues in the CDR3. This CDR3 reads CASRGWGPTEAFF. For the CDR3, the DNA is TGTGCCAGCAGGGGTTGGGGGCCCACTGAAGCTTTCTTT.

The chain combines TRBV2 with TRBJ2-7; D remains ambiguous. The V gene lost 2 bases and the J gene lost 7 bases, with 9 bases spanning the gap. Germline loops: CDR1 SNHLY, CDR2 FYNNEI. The CDR3 is 12 residues long. CDR3 coding DNA: TGTGCCAGCAGTGAAAGGTACATTGAGCAGTACTTC. It specifies CASSERYIEQYF.